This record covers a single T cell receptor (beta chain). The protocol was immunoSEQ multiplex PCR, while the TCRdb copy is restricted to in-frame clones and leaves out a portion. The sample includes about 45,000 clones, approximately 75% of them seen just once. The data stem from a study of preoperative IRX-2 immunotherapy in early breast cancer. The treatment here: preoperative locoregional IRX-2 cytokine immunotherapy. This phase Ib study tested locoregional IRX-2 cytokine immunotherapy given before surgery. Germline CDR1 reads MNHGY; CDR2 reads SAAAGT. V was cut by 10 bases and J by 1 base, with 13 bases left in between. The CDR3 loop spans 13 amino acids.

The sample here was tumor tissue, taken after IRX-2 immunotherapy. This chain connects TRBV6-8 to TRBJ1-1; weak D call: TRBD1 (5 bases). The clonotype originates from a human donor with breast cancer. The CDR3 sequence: CATMGQANTEAFF. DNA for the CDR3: TGTGCCACTATGGGGCAGGCGAACACTGAAGCTTTCTTT.